Below are 7 T cell receptor beta chains sequenced from a single sample in a study of cytomegalovirus exposure and HLA in healthy donors. Primers for the PCR totalled 60 Vbeta and 13 Jbeta. The repertoire was sequenced with immunoSEQ multiplex PCR; TCRdb's copy has only in-frame clones and lacks some. Here the sample spans some 180,000 clones, around 75% being singletons. The sequenced sample consisted of PBMCs. These receptor sequences come from a woman aged 30 to 39 in good health and CMV-seronegative.

This sequence joins TRBV7-9 and TRBJ2-7; 11 bases agree with TRBD1. The CDR3 is made up of 14 amino acids. Germline CDR1 is SEHNR and CDR2 is FQNEAQ (reference sequence). V shed 5 bases, J shed 5 bases, and the junction held 5 bases outside the gene matches. As DNA, the CDR3 is TGTGCCAGCAGCAGCCGGGACAGGGGGAACGAGCAGTACTTC. This encodes CASSSRDRGNEQYF.

The chain is built from TRBV19 and TRBJ2-5, with TRBD1 identical over 9 bases. The length of the CDR3 is 14 residues. V dropped 4 bases and J dropped 7; count of bases not matched to a gene: 7. Germline V gene lookup returns CDR1 LNHDA and CDR2 SQIVND (reference sequence). CDR3 DNA sequence: TGTGCCAGTAGTAGGGACAGGGCTGACTGGACCCAGTACTTC. Translated: CASSRDRADWTQYF.

CDR3 protein: CASRGRIRYQNRNNEQFF. As DNA, the CDR3 is TGTGCCAGCAGAGGACGCATTAGGTATCAGAACAGGAACAATGAGCAGTTCTTC. This chain joins TRBV28 and TRBJ2-1, with a weak D call TRBD1 (5 bases). Trimming removed 6 bases at V and 5 bases at J, with 26 bases between. The CDR3 spans 18 residues. Germline CDR1 MDHEN, CDR2 SYDVKM.

As regards this clone: An end of the junction differs from the germline gene, which may be a read error. V usage is TRBV7-9 and J usage is TRBJ1-5, with no clear D. The CDR3 length is 13 residues. Germline-derived CDR1 and CDR2 are SEHNR and FQNEAQ (reference sequence). The CDR3, as DNA: TGTTCCAGCAGCCCCACGCGTGGTCAGCCCCAGCATTTT. Protein sequence: CSSSPTRGQPQHF.

The rearrangement links TRBV4-3 to TRBJ2-7; 8 bases are a match to TRBD2. The junction had 16 bases not matched to a gene; V was cut back by 3 bases and J by 6 bases. The CDR3 has 17 amino acids. CDR1 and CDR2 (germline): LGHNA, YSLEER. The CDR3 reads CASSQDIQRESVSEQYF. The CDR3 DNA follows: TGCGCCAGCAGCCAGGATATTCAGCGGGAGTCAGTAAGCGAGCAGTACTTC.

V is TRBV5-4 and J is TRBJ1-4; 8 bases line up with TRBD1. The CDR3 is 16 amino acids. Germline V gene data show CDR1 as SGHNT and CDR2 as YYREEE (reference sequence). V shed 4 bases, J shed 3 bases, and the junction held 8 bases outside the gene matches. CDR3 amino acids: CASSLPQGAANEKLFF. In nucleotides, the CDR3 is TGTGCCAGCAGCCTGCCCCAGGGGGCCGCTAATGAAAAACTGTTTTTT.

The chain links TRBV27 to TRBJ2-7, with D maybe TRBD2 (5 bases). The CDR3 has 16 residues. The germline V and J ends were trimmed by 4 bases and 4 bases, with 20 bases remaining between them. Germline V gene lookup returns CDR1 MNHEY and CDR2 SMNVEV (reference sequence). The CDR3 nucleotides are TGTGCCAGCAGTTCCCAAATATTGGCGCGGGCTTACGAGCAGTACTTC. Its protein is CASSSQILARAYEQYF.